This T cell receptor beta chain emerged from a study of blood T cell repertoires in COVID-19. Produced via immunoSEQ multiplex PCR; TCRdb's table is partial and in-frame only. The sample holds approximately 350,000 clones, around nine tenths seen once. The CDR3 has 15 amino acids. The V and J ends lost 3 bases and 3 bases respectively, with 14 bases between them. Germline V CDR1 and CDR2: MNHEY, SMNVEV (reference sequence). This clone came up once. This TCR came from a woman between 18 and 29 years old who had recovered from COVID-19. The genes are TRBV27 and TRBJ1-1, with D perhaps TRBD1 (5 bases). The specimen sequenced was peripheral blood. The CDR3 nucleotides are TGTGCCAGCAGTTTCAATAGGGGTATGGACACTGAAGCTTTCTTT. It yields the protein CASSFNRGMDTEAFF.